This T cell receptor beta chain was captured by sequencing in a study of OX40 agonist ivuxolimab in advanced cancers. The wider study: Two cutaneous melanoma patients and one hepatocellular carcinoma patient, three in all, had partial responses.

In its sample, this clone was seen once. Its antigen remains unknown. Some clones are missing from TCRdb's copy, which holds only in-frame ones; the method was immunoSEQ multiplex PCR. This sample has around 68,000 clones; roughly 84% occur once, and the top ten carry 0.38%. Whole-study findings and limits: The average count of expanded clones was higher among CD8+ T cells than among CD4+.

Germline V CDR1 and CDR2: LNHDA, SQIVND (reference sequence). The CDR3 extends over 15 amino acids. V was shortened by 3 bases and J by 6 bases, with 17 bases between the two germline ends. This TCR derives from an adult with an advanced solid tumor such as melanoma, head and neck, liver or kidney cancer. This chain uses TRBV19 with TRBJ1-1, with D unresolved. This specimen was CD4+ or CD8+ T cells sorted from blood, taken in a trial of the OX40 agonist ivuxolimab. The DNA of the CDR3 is TGTGCCAGTAGTATGCAGAGCCTCTCAGGCGCTGAAGCTTTCTTT. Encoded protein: CASSMQSLSGAEAFF.